The next 5 T cell receptor beta chains were all read from a single sample in a study of T cells in narcolepsy. Profiled with immunoSEQ multiplex PCR; TCRdb holds only in-frame clones, not every one. The sample has fewer than 40,000 clones, roughly four fifths seen once. Sample: memory (CD45RA-) CD4+ T cells from blood. The receptors come from a human donor in good health.

The genes are TRBV6-1 and TRBJ1-2; 8 bases map to TRBD1. The CDR3 runs 14 residues. The ends lost 3 bases at V and 5 bases at J; junction bases unmatched: 5. Germline loops: CDR1 MNHNS, CDR2 SASEGT. The CDR3 DNA reads TGTGCCAGCAGTGATTATGGGACAGGATATGGCTACACCTTC. The encoded protein is CASSDYGTGYGYTF.

The rearrangement uses TRBV6-6 and TRBJ1-1, with D perhaps matching TRBD1 (6 bases). The V gene's germline CDR1 is MNHNY and CDR2 SVGAGI (reference sequence). Trimming cost V 4 bases and J 1 base, with 13 bases left between them. This CDR3 is built from 15 residues. CDR3 sequence: CASSWDLQGNTEAFF. The CDR3 coding sequence is TGTGCCAGCAGTTGGGACCTACAGGGGAACACTGAAGCTTTCTTT.

The sample holds a few counts of this clone. This sequence joins TRBV9 and TRBJ2-1; TRBD1 matches 7 bases. Germline lookup yields CDR1 SGDLS and CDR2 YYNGEE. J lost 5 bases, V lost 4 bases, and 9 bases had no gene match. The CDR3 has 15 residues. CDR3 sequence (DNA): TGTGCCAGCAGCCCTAGGGACAGCTTAAACAATGAGCAGTTCTTC. It specifies CASSPRDSLNNEQFF.

The rearrangement joins TRBV9 to TRBJ1-1; D is possibly TRBD1 (5 bases). This CDR3 region has 15 residues. Germline CDR1 SGDLS, CDR2 YYNGEE. V lost 2 bases and J 5 bases, leaving 16 bases between the germline ends. The CDR3 loop reads CASSVAGRGETEAFF. CDR3 bases: TGTGCCAGCAGCGTTGCCGGGAGGGGAGAAACTGAAGCTTTCTTT.

The chain recombines TRBV11-1 with TRBJ2-7; D is perhaps TRBD1 (6 bases). In germline, CDR1 is SGHAT, CDR2 FQDESV (reference sequence). Between the trimmed V and J ends, which lost 5 bases and 0 bases, there was a span of 11 bases. This CDR3 has 14 residues. This chain's CDR3 is CASSPRQDSYEQYF. CDR3 nucleotide sequence: TGTGCCAGCAGCCCGCGACAGGACTCCTACGAGCAGTACTTC.